The 28 T cell receptor beta chains below all came from one sample that was sequenced in a study of blood T cell repertoires in COVID-19. TCRdb keeps only in-frame clones here, not all; method: immunoSEQ multiplex PCR. Among 55,000 to 90,000 clones listed, 86% were seen once. Sequenced sample: peripheral blood. The origin of the receptors is a man in his 70s with active COVID-19.

J is TRBJ2-1 and V is TRBV7-3; TRBD2 agrees at 10 bases. This CDR3 has 15 residues. J lost 4 bases, V lost 5 bases, and 5 bases had no gene match. Germline values: CDR1 SGHTA, CDR2 FQGTGA. Written as DNA, the CDR3 is TGTGCCAGCAGCGCAGGGACTAGCGCGTACAATGAGCAGTTCTTC. This encodes CASSAGTSAYNEQFF.

This clone was seen a single time. The chain uses TRBV11-2 and TRBJ2-5, with D perhaps matching TRBD1 (5 bases). Germline values: CDR1 SGHAT, CDR2 FQNNGV. CDR3 length equals 15 residues. V lost 4 bases, J lost 5 bases, and 17 bases lay in between. The CDR3 protein is CASSSAPRVGETQYF. The CDR3 nucleotides are TGTGCCAGCAGCTCCGCCCCCAGGGTTGGGGAGACCCAGTACTTC.

V and J are TRBV6-6 and TRBJ2-1; 8 nucleotides align to TRBD2. This CDR3 comprises 14 residues. From germline, CDR1 is MNHNY and CDR2 SVGAGI (reference sequence). V shed 6 bases, J shed 8 bases, and the junction held 9 bases outside the gene matches. Here the CDR3 reads CASSPLTTSDEQFF. DNA of the CDR3: TGTGCCAGCAGCCCCCTCACGACTAGCGATGAGCAGTTCTTC.

The genes are TRBV19 and TRBJ2-7; 12 nucleotides agree with TRBD1. The CDR3 covers 14 residues. J was trimmed by 7 bases and V by 6 bases; bases with no gene match: 7. Per germline, CDR1 LNHDA and CDR2 SQIVND (reference sequence). CDR3 bases: TGTGCCAGTAGGGGGGACAGGGGGCGTCGGGAGCAGTACTTC. This encodes CASRGDRGRREQYF.

The chain employs TRBV7-6 and TRBJ2-1; TRBD2 agrees at 14 bases. J lost 5 bases, V lost 2 bases, and 8 bases had no gene match. Looked up from germline, CDR1 is SGHVS and CDR2 is FNYEAQ. The CDR3 runs to 18 residues. The CDR3 sequence: CASSLKRLAGGPNNEQFF. In DNA form, the CDR3 reads TGTGCCAGCAGCTTAAAAAGACTAGCGGGAGGGCCTAACAATGAGCAGTTCTTC.

The chain combines TRBV5-4 with TRBJ1-1; D not certain. Trimming left V 0 bases short and J 3 bases short, with 15 bases between. The CDR3 has 16 residues. Germline V gives CDR1 SGHNT, CDR2 YYREEE (reference sequence). CDR3 coding DNA: TGTGCCAGCAGCTTGGGTCCCCCCCACGGGGACACTGAAGCTTTCTTT. Its translation is CASSLGPPHGDTEAFF.

This clone showed up just once. The chain's CDR3 is CASSALPQMNTEAFF. In DNA form, the CDR3 reads TGTGCCAGCAGCGCCCTCCCTCAGATGAACACTGAAGCTTTCTTT. This rearrangement joins TRBV9 to TRBJ1-1, with D unclear. The V gene lost 3 bases and the J gene lost 0 bases, with 12 bases spanning the gap. The CDR3 extends over 15 amino acids. From germline, CDR1 is SGDLS and CDR2 YYNGEE. The whole variable domain, filled in from reference TRBV9 and TRBJ1-1, reads DSGVTQTPKHLITATGQRVTLRCSPRSGDLSVYWYQQSLDQGLQFLIQYYNGEERAKGNILERFSAQQFPDLHSELNLSSLELGDSALYFCASSALPQMNTEAFFGQGTRLTVV.

In its sample, this clone was seen a few times. This same CDR3 is encoded by further DNA sequences in the sample. This rearrangement joins TRBV3-1 (or the pseudogene TRBV3-2) to TRBJ2-6, with 8 bases that match TRBD1. The CDR3 totals 20 residues. Trimming removed 0 bases from V and 0 bases from J; junction bases left unmatched: 10. In germline, CDR1 is LGHDT, CDR2 YNNKEL (reference sequence). The CDR3 nucleotides read TGTGCCAGCAGCCAAGACTTTTGCGCAGGGGGCCCCTCTGGGGCCAACGTCCTGACTTTC. Its translation is CASSQDFCAGGPSGANVLTF.

The V call is TRBV7-2, the J call TRBJ2-2, with 7 bases matching TRBD2. This CDR3 region has 16 residues. J was trimmed by 5 bases and V by 5 bases; bases with no gene match: 11. Germline V lookup: CDR1 SGHTA, CDR2 FQGNSA. As DNA, the CDR3 is TGTGCCAGCAGCCTTTACCCAGCGGGGCGGACCGGGGAGCTGTTTTTT. It is translated as CASSLYPAGRTGELFF.

The chain joins TRBV3-1 (or the pseudogene TRBV3-2) to TRBJ1-1, with D maybe TRBD1 (6 bases). Trimming left V 0 bases short and J 10 bases short, with 15 bases between. CDR1 is LGHDT and CDR2 is YNNKEL in the germline V gene (reference sequence). This CDR3 contains 14 residues. CDR3 DNA sequence: TGTGCCAGCAGCCAAGATATGGTGGGCAGGGGAGCTTTCTTT. Translation gives CASSQDMVGRGAFF.

The chain recombines TRBV5-1 with TRBJ2-5; TRBD1 aligns across 7 bases. V shed 0 bases, J shed 0 bases, and the junction held 11 bases outside the gene matches. The CDR3 consists of 18 residues. Germline CDR1 SGHRS, CDR2 YFSETQ. The CDR3 nucleotides read TGCGCCAGCAGCTTGGTGGGACAGTTACTCGGATACCAAGAGACCCAGTACTTC. Translation: CASSLVGQLLGYQETQYF.

This clone was seen only once. V gene TRBV18 combines with J gene TRBJ1-5; 9 bases align to TRBD1. The germline gives CDR1 KGHSH, CDR2 LQKENI. The CDR3 totals 14 residues. J was trimmed by 6 bases and V by 4 bases; bases with no gene match: 4. CDR3 nucleotide sequence: TGTGCCAGCTCACGGGACAGGGTAGGTCAGCCCCAGCATTTT. This encodes CASSRDRVGQPQHF.

This clone was observed once. The chain joins TRBV6-2 or TRBV6-3 to TRBJ1-1; D gene ambiguous. This CDR3 has 15 residues. CDR1 MNHEY and CDR2 SVGEGT come from the germline V gene. The V end was cut by 2 bases, the J end by 1 base, with 11 bases between. CDR3 sequence (DNA): TGTGCCAGCAGTTACGGCGGCAGCGGGAACACTGAAGCTTTCTTT. Translated, it gives CASSYGGSGNTEAFF.

The J gene is TRBJ1-3, the V gene TRBV28; D unresolved. The CDR3 covers 11 residues. Germline V gene data show CDR1 as MDHEN and CDR2 as SYDVKM. CDR3 sequence: CAGRSGNTIYF. CDR3 DNA: TGTGCGGGCCGCTCTGGAAACACCATATATTTT.

V and J are TRBV19 and TRBJ2-2; 13 bases agree with TRBD2. CDR3 size: 14 residues. V shed 10 bases, J shed 7 bases, and the junction held 6 bases outside the gene matches. Looked up from germline, CDR1 is LNHDA and CDR2 is SQIVND (reference sequence). Here the CDR3 DNA reads TGTGCCACCCAACTAGCGGGAGGGGGCGGGGAGCTGTTTTTT. Translated, it gives CATQLAGGGGELFF. Complete variable domain (other parts from reference TRBV19 and TRBJ2-2): DGGITQSPKYLFRKEGQNVTLSCEQNLNHDAMYWYRQDPGQGLRLIYYSQIVNDFQKGDIAEGYSVSREKKESFPLTVTSAQKNPTAFYLCATQLAGGGGELFFGEGSRLTVL.

The chain carries TRBV7-2 and TRBJ1-5; D is unresolved. There are 13 residues in the CDR3. The V gene lost 7 bases and the J gene lost 3 bases, with 10 bases spanning the gap. Germline CDR1 is SGHTA and CDR2 is FQGNSA. The chain's CDR3 is CASTSGSNQPQHF. In DNA form, the CDR3 reads TGTGCCAGCACCTCAGGATCCAATCAGCCCCAGCATTTT.

This chain connects TRBV20-1 to TRBJ2-7, with D possibly being TRBD1 (6 bases). The germline V and J ends were trimmed by 5 bases and 6 bases, with 11 bases remaining between them. Germline V lookup: CDR1 DFQATT, CDR2 SNEGSKA (reference sequence). The CDR3 loop spans 11 amino acids. DNA for the CDR3: TGCAGTGCTCAAGGGGGTGGCGAGCAGTACTTC. Protein product: CSAQGGGEQYF.

The chain joins TRBV15 to TRBJ2-7; TRBD2 matches at 8 bases. Germline V CDR1 and CDR2: LNHNV, YYDKDF (reference sequence). CDR3 length: 17 amino acids. V was pared by 0 bases and J by 3 bases, with 10 bases of the junction left unmatched. The CDR3 DNA reads TGTGCCACCAGCAGAGACCCAGTGGGGACTAGTCGCTACGAGCAGTACTTC. Amino acids: CATSRDPVGTSRYEQYF.

V is TRBV30 and J is TRBJ2-7; 8 nucleotides agree with TRBD2. The trim removed 2 bases at V and 6 bases at J, leaving 9 bases unmatched. Germline V lookup: CDR1 GTSNPN, CDR2 SVGIG (reference sequence). There are 14 residues in the CDR3. CDR3 residues: CAWSPRGGWGEQYF. The CDR3 DNA follows: TGTGCCTGGAGTCCCCGGGGGGGGTGGGGCGAGCAGTACTTC.

The V and J genes are TRBV27 and TRBJ2-2; 10 bases agree with TRBD2. This CDR3 region has 16 residues. Germline V gives CDR1 MNHEY, CDR2 SMNVEV (reference sequence). J was trimmed by 4 bases and V by 6 bases; bases with no gene match: 8. CDR3 nucleotide sequence: TGTGCCAGCAGCCCCGGACTAGCGGACCCCACCGGGGAGCTGTTTTTT. Its protein is CASSPGLADPTGELFF.

V is TRBV29-1 and J is TRBJ1-2; the match to TRBD1 covers 7 bases. Germline loops: CDR1 SQVTM, CDR2 ANQGSEA. Trimming removed 7 bases from V and 5 bases from J; junction bases left unmatched: 7. The CDR3 is 12 residues long. The CDR3 region is CSAPTGRYGYTF. CDR3 in DNA: TGCAGCGCCCCGACAGGGCGATATGGCTACACCTTC.

This clone has only a few counts. Other nucleotide sequences in the sample specify the same CDR3. The J gene is TRBJ1-1, the V gene TRBV18; D is perhaps TRBD1 (5 bases). CDR3 length equals 13 residues. In germline, CDR1 is KGHSH, CDR2 LQKENI. V was pared by 3 bases and J by 5 bases, with 10 bases between. CDR3 region: CASSPGGDTEAFF. The CDR3 nucleotides are TGTGCCAGCTCACCGGGGGGGGATACTGAAGCTTTCTTT.

The chain's CDR3 is CASTTPGQGFHGYTF. In DNA, the CDR3 is TGTGCCAGTACCACCCCGGGACAGGGGTTTCATGGCTACACCTTC. The rearrangement uses TRBV19 and TRBJ1-2, with TRBD1 matching over 10 bases. Per germline, CDR1 LNHDA and CDR2 SQIVND (reference sequence). The CDR3 is 15 amino acids. V was clipped by 7 bases and J by 6 bases; unmatched bases: 11.

CDR3 sequence reads: CAWSRAGAWGETQYF. The CDR3 DNA reads TGTGCCTGGAGCCGCGCGGGAGCCTGGGGGGAGACCCAGTACTTC. This chain connects TRBV30 to TRBJ2-5; 7 nucleotides match TRBD2. CDR1 is GTSNPN, CDR2 SVGIG, per germline (reference sequence). The trim removed 3 bases at V and 5 bases at J, leaving 12 bases unmatched. This CDR3 region has 15 residues.

J is TRBJ2-1 and V is TRBV7-6; 7 bases are a match to TRBD2. CDR1 is SGHVS and CDR2 is FNYEAQ in the germline V gene. V shed 1 base, J shed 4 bases, and the junction held 19 bases outside the gene matches. The CDR3 consists of 20 residues. The CDR3: CASSLGGGLLNGGSYNEQFF. Here the CDR3 DNA reads TGTGCCAGCAGCTTAGGGGGGGGACTCTTAAATGGAGGGTCGTACAATGAGCAGTTCTTC. Together with reference TRBV7-6 and TRBJ2-1, the CDR3 gives the full variable domain: GAGVSQSPRYKVTKRGQDVALRCDPISGHVSLYWYRQALGQGPEFLTYFNYEAQQDKSGLPNDRFSAERPEGSISTLTIQRTEQRDSAMYRCASSLGGGLLNGGSYNEQFFGPGTRLTVL.

This chain links TRBV5-1 with TRBJ2-1, with D perhaps matching TRBD2 (6 bases). The CDR3 runs to 15 residues. Trimming took 4 bases from V and 2 from J, leaving 13 bases between them. Germline V lookup: CDR1 SGHRS, CDR2 YFSETQ. Written as DNA, the CDR3 is TGCGCCAGCAGCCTTAGCGGAGGAACCTACAATGAGCAGTTCTTC. Encoded protein: CASSLSGGTYNEQFF.

The chain has TRBV7-9 and TRBJ2-7; 16 nucleotides match TRBD2. V shed 5 bases, J shed 2 bases, and the junction held 9 bases outside the gene matches. The CDR3 is 18 amino acids. The germline V gene has CDR1 SEHNR and CDR2 FQNEAQ (reference sequence). In DNA form, the CDR3 reads TGTGCCAGCAGCGCCGGGACTAGCGGGAGGGGTGGGGCCTACGAGCAGTACTTC. The encoded protein is CASSAGTSGRGGAYEQYF.

This chain uses TRBV27 with TRBJ2-2; TRBD1 is a possible D gene (6 bases). Trimming removed 2 bases from V and 1 base from J, with 11 bases in between. CDR3 length: 16 residues. Germline V CDR1 and CDR2: MNHEY, SMNVEV (reference sequence). The CDR3: CASSLGQGRNTGELFF. In DNA form, the CDR3 reads TGTGCCAGCAGTTTAGGGCAGGGGCGGAACACCGGGGAGCTGTTTTTT.